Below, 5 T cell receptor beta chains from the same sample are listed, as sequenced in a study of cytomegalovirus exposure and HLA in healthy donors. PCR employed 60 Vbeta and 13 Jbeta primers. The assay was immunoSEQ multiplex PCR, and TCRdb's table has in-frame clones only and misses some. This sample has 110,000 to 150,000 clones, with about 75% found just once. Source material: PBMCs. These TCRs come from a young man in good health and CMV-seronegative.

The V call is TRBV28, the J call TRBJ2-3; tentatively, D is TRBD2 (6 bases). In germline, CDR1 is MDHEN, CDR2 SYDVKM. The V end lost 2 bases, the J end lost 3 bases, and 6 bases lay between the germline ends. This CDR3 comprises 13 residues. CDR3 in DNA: TGTGCCAGCAGTTTAGGGGGGACAGATACGCAGTATTTT. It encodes CASSLGGTDTQYF.

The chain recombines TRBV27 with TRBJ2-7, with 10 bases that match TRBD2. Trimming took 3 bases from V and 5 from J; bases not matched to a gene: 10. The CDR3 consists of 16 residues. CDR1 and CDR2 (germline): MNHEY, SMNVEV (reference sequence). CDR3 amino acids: CASSLSSGSGYHEQYF. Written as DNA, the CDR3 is TGTGCCAGCAGTTTGTCTAGCGGGAGCGGTTACCACGAGCAGTACTTC.

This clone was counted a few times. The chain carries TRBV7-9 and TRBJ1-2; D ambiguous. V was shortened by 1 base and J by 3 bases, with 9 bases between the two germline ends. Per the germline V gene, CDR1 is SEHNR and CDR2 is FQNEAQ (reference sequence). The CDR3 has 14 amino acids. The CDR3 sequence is CASSLGTGDYGYTF. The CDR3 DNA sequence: TGTGCCAGCAGCTTAGGTACCGGAGACTATGGCTACACCTTC.

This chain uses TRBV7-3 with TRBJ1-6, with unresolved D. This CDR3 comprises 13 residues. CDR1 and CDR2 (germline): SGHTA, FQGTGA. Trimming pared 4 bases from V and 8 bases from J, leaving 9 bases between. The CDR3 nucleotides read TGTGCCAGCAGCTCCCTCCGAGATTCACCCCTCCACTTT. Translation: CASSSLRDSPLHF.

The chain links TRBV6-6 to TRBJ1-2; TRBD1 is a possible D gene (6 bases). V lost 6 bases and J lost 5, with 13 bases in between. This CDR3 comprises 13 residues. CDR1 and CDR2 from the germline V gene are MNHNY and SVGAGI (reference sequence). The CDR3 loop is CASSRGAEYGYTF. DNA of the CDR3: TGTGCCAGCAGCCGGGGGGCGGAGTATGGCTACACCTTC.